The present T cell receptor beta chain was sequenced within a study of beta chain features in type 1 diabetes. Study overall: Cell yields, age and gender were similar between patients and healthy donors. There were around 110 million sorted cells examined across all samples.

Points from the study as a whole: Healthy donors had naive, central memory and Treg TCRB repertoires that appeared less similar than those seen among patients.

The CDR3 has 10 amino acids. Germline lookup yields CDR1 DFQATT and CDR2 SNEGSKA (reference sequence). This clone has a handful of counts. What it binds is not known. Germline is not matched at one junction end, which may reflect a read error. Sequenced material consisted of expressed TCRB transcripts (all of the isolated RNA was reverse transcribed). Libraries were prepared by immunoSEQ multiplex PCR; TCRdb keeps only in-frame clonotypes and omits some of them. The table shows more than 150,000 clones, with approximately 9.1% occurring only once. The clonotype originates from a woman between 18 and 29 years old in good health. The rearrangement joins TRBV20-1 to TRBJ1-2; 8 nucleotides align to TRBD1. The sample comprised central memory CD4+ T cells from blood. DNA for the CDR3: TGCAGTGCTAGGGACAGGGTCCCGTGCTTC. Residues: CSARDRVPCF.